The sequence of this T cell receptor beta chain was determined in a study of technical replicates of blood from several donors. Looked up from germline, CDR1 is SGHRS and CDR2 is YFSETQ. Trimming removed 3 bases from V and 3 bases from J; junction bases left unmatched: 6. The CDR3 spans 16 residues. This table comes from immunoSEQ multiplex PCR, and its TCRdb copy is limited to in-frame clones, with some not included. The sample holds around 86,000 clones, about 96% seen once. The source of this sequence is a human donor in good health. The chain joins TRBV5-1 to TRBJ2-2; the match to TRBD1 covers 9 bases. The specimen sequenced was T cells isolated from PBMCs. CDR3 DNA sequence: TGCGCCAGCAGCTACGACCGGACAGGGGACACCGGGGAGCTGTTTTTT. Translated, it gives CASSYDRTGDTGELFF.